This T cell receptor beta chain comes out of a study of T cells in localized non-small cell lung cancer (dated by TCRdb to the early 2020s). With respect to the entire study: Comparing tumors with uninvolved tumor-adjacent lungs, the study looked at the T cell repertoires of approximately 250 patients with early-stage NSCLC. The mean age of the NSCLC patients was roughly 70 years, with about 130 men and 85 to 110 women. The cohort was made up of a few hundred treatment-naive NSCLC patients whose localized lung tumors had been resected. Study-wide findings and limitations: Higher T cell density in blood was associated with longer overall survival, whereas higher clonality in adjacent lung was associated with shorter survival. Uninvolved tumor-adjacent lung showed the highest T cell clonality, higher than tumor, which suggests more focused antigenic responses in the adjacent lung. Of the top 100 tumor clones, a median of roughly 56 were detected in paired uninvolved adjacent lung; 28 were also among that lung's top 100. Because multi-region tumor sequencing was not performed, intratumor heterogeneity could not be ruled out. Since the design was exploratory, TCR variables were selected using unadjusted p-values with no false-discovery rate correction.

As to this clone: Its antigen specificity is not known. No quality values exist for individual bases; no much larger clone is one base distant.

TCR beta CDR3 regions were sequenced from DNA using the immunoSEQ Assay. The source study handled its data this way. To compute T cell density, TCR beta template counts were normalized to usable DNA, which was estimated by amplifying housekeeping genes. Richness was estimated with the preseqR package, extrapolating to 400,000 templates for PBMC samples and 120,000 templates for tissue samples. Clonality was defined as one minus Pielou's evenness. To identify tissue-enriched TCRs, differential abundance testing was run on productive amino-acid clonotypes with a minimum total count of 5 and an alpha of 0.1. The Jaccard Index and the Morisita Overlap Index were used to measure how much the repertoires overlapped between compartments. GLIPH grouped TCR beta CDR3s together with public tetramer-defined viral CDR3s, and a viral motif had to include at least three viral sequences and show V-gene enrichment. TCRdb took over this immuneACCESS table, retaining in-frame rearrangements with V and J assigned. Such tables are incomplete; in checked studies, under half of the missing clones stem from an unresolved V gene, and the remainder is unexplained. V, J and clone size are taken as reported in that table, and D and trimming were inferred from the DNA itself. Across this sample there are about 18,000 clones, with over 80% seen only once. The ten largest clonotypes hold 25% of the sample.

At diagnosis, tumor, uninvolved tumor-adjacent lung and peripheral blood were collected and then preserved as a mix of FFPE and fresh-frozen material. For TCR repertoire profiling, blood samples were analyzed as peripheral blood mononuclear cells. V is cut back by 5 bases and J by 5 bases, with 9 bases in the junction unmatched. Spanning cysteine to phenylalanine, the CDR3 consists of 15 amino acids. Just CDR3 DNA is preserved here, 45 bases in frame from base 1. The CDR1 and CDR2 encoded by the germline V gene are KGHSH and LQKENI. The chain joins TRBV18 to TRBJ2-7, with TRBD1 matching 10 junction bases. The sequencing here drew on peripheral blood, taken before any cancer treatment. The sequence was collected from a female donor older than 55 with stage I lung adenocarcinoma. The CDR3 corresponds to CASSSLRDRGNEQYF. The nucleotide sequence is TGTGCCAGCTCATCACTCCGGGACAGGGGAAACGAGCAGTACTTC.